This TCR beta chain came from a study of T-cell reconstitution after alpha-beta-depleted transplantation in children. Study-wide results and caveats: Alpha-beta T cells present about two months after transplant were reported to originate from several hundred expanded graft clones. At one year after transplant, newly produced T cells mostly accounted for T-cell counts and diversity. Surviving recipient T cells and thymic progenitors underlay high day-60 TCRbeta diversity in some patients.

V was pared by 5 bases and J by 0 bases, with 14 bases between. The CDR3 is 15 residues long. CDR1 ENHRY and CDR2 SYGVKD come from the germline V gene. During its preparation, the TCRbeta library received unique molecular identifiers. MiXCR was run by TCRdb on the PCR reads, yielding one entry per CDR3 protein. The sample carries a few hundred thousand distinct CDR3 sequences, 43% recorded once. With respect to this clonotype: Antigen unknown.

The clonotype originates from a girl aged 2-10 years with aplastic anemia, due to receive a stem cell transplant. Material: PBMCs, obtained before TCRalphabeta/CD19-depleted stem cell transplant. The gene calls are TRBV10-3 and TRBJ2-7; weak D call: TRBD1 (6 bases). Written as DNA, the CDR3 is TGTGCCATCAGTTCCGAGAGGGACACCTCCTACGAGCAGTACTTC. Its protein is CAISSERDTSYEQYF.